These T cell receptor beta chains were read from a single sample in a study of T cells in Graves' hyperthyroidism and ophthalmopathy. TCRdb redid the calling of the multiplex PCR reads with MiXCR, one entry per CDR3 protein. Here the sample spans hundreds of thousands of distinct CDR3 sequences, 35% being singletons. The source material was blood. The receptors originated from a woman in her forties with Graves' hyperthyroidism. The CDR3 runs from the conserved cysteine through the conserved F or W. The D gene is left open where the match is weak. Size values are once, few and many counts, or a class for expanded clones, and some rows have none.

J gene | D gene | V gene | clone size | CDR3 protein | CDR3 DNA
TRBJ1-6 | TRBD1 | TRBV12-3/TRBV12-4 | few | CASSGGISPLHF | TGTGCCAGTTCAGGGGGAATTTCACCCCTCCACTTT
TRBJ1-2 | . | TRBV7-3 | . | CASSSGQINYGYTF | TGTGCCAGCAGCTCCGGACAGATTAACTATGGCTACACCTTC
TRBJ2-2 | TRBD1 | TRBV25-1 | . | CAWRGQGDPGELFF | TGTGCCTGGAGAGGGCAGGGGGATCCCGGGGAGCTGTTTTTT
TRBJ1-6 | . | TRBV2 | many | CASEARTYNSPLHF | TGTGCCAGCGAAGCGAGGACCTATAATTCACCCCTCCACTTT
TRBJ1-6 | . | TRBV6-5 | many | CASSYTADGNSPLHF | TGTGCCAGCAGTTACACCGCAGATGGTAATTCACCCCTCCACTTT
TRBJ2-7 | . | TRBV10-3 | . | CAIGKHEQYF | TGTGCCATCGGGAAGCACGAGCAGTACTTC
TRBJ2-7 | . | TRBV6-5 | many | CASGGRRGEQYF | TGTGCCAGCGGAGGACGTAGGGGCGAGCAGTACTTC
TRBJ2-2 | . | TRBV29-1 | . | CSVVNQWTGELFF | TGCAGCGTTGTTAACCAGTGGACCGGGGAGCTGTTTTTT
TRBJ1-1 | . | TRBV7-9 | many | CASSLAGRHFEAFF | TGTGCCAGCAGCTTAGCGGGCAGACACTTTGAAGCTTTCTTT
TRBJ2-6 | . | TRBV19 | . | CASMTVISGANVLTF | TGTGCCAGTATGACAGTCATCTCTGGGGCCAACGTCCTGACTTTC
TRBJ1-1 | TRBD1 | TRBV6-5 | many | CASRKGQMNTEAFF | TGTGCCAGCAGGAAGGGACAGATGAACACTGAAGCTTTCTTT
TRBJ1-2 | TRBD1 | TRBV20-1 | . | CSARVGGQGDNGYGYTF | TGCAGTGCTAGAGTGGGGGGACAGGGGGACAACGGCTATGGCTACACCTTC
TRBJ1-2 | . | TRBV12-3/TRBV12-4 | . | CASSSPNTLPNYGYTF | TGTGCCAGCAGTTCACCTAACACGCTTCCTAACTATGGCTACACCTTC
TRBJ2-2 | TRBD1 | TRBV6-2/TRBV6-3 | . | CASRKQGPGAGELFF | TGTGCCAGCAGAAAACAGGGGCCTGGGGCCGGGGAGCTGTTTTTT
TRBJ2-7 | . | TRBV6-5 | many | CASSYSRGEGYEQYF | TGTGCCAGCAGTTACTCGAGGGGGGAGGGGTACGAGCAGTACTTC
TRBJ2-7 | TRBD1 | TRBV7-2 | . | CASSFPGTGGNEQYF | TGTGCCAGCAGTTTCCCCGGGACAGGGGGCAACGAGCAGTACTTC
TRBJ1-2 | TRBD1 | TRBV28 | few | CASSLRTGAKGGYTF | TGTGCCAGCAGTTTACGCACAGGGGCAAAGGGCGGCTACACCTTC
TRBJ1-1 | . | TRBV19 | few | CASSMWGTGDTEAFF | TGTGCCAGTAGTATGTGGGGGACCGGGGACACTGAAGCTTTCTTT
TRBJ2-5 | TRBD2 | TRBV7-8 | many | CASSHWTSGGQETQYF | TGTGCCAGCAGCCATTGGACTAGCGGAGGGCAAGAGACCCAGTACTTC
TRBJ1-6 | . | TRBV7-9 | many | CASSLGGRPPLHF | TGTGCCAGCAGCTTAGGCGGGAGACCACCCCTCCACTTT
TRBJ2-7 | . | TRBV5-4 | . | CASSFTNIPEQYF | TGTGCCAGCAGCTTCACCAATATTCCCGAGCAGTACTTC
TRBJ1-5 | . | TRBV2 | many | CASRGLNSNQPQHF | TGTGCCAGCAGGGGACTGAATAGCAATCAGCCCCAGCATTTT
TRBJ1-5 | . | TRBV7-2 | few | CASSGSQRGNQPQHF | TGTGCCAGCAGCGGCAGCCAACGGGGCAATCAGCCCCAGCATTTT
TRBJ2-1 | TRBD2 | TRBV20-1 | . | CSAAGGEEQFF | TGCAGTGCTGCTGGGGGGGAAGAGCAGTTCTTC
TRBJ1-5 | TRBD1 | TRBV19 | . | CASSIGRTGLVQPQHF | TGTGCCAGTAGCATTGGGCGGACAGGGCTTGTTCAGCCCCAGCATTTT
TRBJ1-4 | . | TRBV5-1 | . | CASSRSREAANEKLFF | TGCGCCAGCAGCCGGTCAAGGGAGGCAGCTAATGAAAAACTGTTTTTT
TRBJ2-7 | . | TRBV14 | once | CASSPQGSSSYEQYF | TGTGCCAGCTCACCACAAGGATCGTCCTCCTACGAGCAGTACTTC
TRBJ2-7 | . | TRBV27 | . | CASSIRGAGSYEQYF | TGTGCCAGCAGTATCCGGGGCGCAGGGTCCTACGAGCAGTACTTC
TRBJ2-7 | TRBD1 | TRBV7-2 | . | CASSQDYATGSSEQYF | TGTGCCAGCAGCCAAGATTATGCGACAGGGTCCTCCGAGCAGTACTTC
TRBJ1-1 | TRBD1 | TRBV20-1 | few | CSAGQGMNTEAFF | TGCAGTGCTGGACAGGGGATGAACACTGAAGCTTTCTTT
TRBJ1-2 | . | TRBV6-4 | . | CASSDSGDETGGYTF | TGTGCCAGCAGTGACTCGGGGGACGAGACGGGGGGCTACACCTTC
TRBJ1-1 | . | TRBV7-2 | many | CASSLRGGWSPEAFF | TGTGCCAGCAGCTTACGGGGAGGATGGAGTCCTGAAGCTTTCTTT
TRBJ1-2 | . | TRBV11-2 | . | CASSAVGGVASGYTF | TGTGCCAGCAGCGCAGTTGGTGGGGTAGCTAGTGGCTACACCTTC
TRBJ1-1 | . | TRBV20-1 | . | CSAREGSMNTEAFF | TGCAGTGCTAGAGAGGGGAGCATGAACACTGAAGCTTTCTTT
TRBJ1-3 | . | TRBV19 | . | CASSSLRGRGNTIYF | TGTGCCAGTAGTTCCTTACGGGGGAGAGGAAACACCATATATTTT
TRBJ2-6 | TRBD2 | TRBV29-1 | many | CSVSGGEGANVLTF | TGCAGCGTGAGCGGGGGGGAAGGGGCCAACGTCCTGACTTTC
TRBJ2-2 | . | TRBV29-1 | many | CSVESRTGSGELFF | TGCAGCGTTGAATCCCGAACAGGTAGCGGGGAGCTGTTTTTT
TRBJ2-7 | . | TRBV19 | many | CASSISHSYEQYF | TGTGCCAGTAGTATTTCCCACTCCTACGAGCAGTACTTC